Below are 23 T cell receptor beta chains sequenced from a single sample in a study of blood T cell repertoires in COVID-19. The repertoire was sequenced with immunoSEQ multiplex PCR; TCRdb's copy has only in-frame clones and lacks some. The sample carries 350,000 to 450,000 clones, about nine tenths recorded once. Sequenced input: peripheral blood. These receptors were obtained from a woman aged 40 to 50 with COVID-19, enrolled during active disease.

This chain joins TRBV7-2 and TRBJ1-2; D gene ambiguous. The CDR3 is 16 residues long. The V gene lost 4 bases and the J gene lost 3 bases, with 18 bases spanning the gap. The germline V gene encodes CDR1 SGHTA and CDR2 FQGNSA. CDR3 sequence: CASSSIDSALYYGYTF. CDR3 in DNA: TGTGCCAGCAGCTCGATAGACTCTGCACTGTACTATGGCTACACCTTC.

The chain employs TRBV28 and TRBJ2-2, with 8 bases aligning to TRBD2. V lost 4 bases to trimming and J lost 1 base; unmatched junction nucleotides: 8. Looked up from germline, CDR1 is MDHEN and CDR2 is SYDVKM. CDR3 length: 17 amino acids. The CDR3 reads CASSSPGGAKNTGELFF. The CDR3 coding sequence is TGTGCCAGCAGTTCCCCGGGGGGGGCGAAGAACACCGGGGAGCTGTTTTTT. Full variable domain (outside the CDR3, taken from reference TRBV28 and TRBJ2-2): DVKVTQSSRYLVKRTGEKVFLECVQDMDHENMFWYRQDPGLGLRLIYFSYDVKMKEKGDIPEGYSVSREKKERFSLILESASTNQTSMYLCASSSPGGAKNTGELFFGEGSRLTVL.

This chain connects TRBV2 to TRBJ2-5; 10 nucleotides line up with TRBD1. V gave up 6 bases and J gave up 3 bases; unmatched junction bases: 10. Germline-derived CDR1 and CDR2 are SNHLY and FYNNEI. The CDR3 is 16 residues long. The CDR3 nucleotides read TGTGCCAGCAGCGTGCATGAAGGGACAGGGGAAGAGACCCAGTACTTC. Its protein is CASSVHEGTGEETQYF.

Here the CDR3 DNA reads TGTGCCAGCAGCTGCGGACAGGGTTGGATGAACACTGAAGCTTTCTTT. This gives the protein CASSCGQGWMNTEAFF. The V gene is TRBV11-1, the J gene TRBJ1-1; 8 bases match TRBD1. The CDR3 spans 16 residues. Trimming at V came to 4 bases and at J to 0 bases, leaving 7 bases not matched to a gene. The V gene's germline CDR1 is SGHAT and CDR2 FQDESV (reference sequence). Variable domain in full (rest from reference TRBV11-1 and TRBJ1-1): EAEVAQSPRYKITEKSQAVAFWCDPISGHATLYWYRQILGQGPELLVQFQDESVVDDSQLPKDRFSAERLKGVDSTLKIQPAELGDSAMYLCASSCGQGWMNTEAFFGQGTRLTVV.

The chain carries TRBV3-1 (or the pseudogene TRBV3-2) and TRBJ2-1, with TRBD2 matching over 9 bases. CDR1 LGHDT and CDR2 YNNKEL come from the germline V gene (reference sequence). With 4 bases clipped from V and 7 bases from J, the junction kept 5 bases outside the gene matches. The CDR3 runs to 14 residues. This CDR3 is CASSLSGSGNEQFF. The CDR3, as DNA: TGTGCCAGCAGCCTTAGCGGGAGCGGGAATGAGCAGTTCTTC.

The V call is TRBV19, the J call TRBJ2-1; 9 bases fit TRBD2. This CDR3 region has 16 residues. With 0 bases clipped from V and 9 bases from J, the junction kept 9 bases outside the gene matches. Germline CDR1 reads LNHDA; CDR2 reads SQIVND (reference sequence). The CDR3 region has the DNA TGTGCCAGTAGTATAGAGGGGGGCGGGAGGGCCAGTGAGCAGTTCTTC. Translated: CASSIEGGGRASEQFF.

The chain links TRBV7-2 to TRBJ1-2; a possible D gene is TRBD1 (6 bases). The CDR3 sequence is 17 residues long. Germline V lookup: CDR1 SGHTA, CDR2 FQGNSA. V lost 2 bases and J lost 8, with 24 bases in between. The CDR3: CASSLKPRSRQAPGYTF. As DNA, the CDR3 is TGTGCCAGCAGCTTAAAACCAAGGTCAAGACAGGCGCCGGGCTACACCTTC.

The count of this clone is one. CDR3 DNA: TGTGCCAGCAGCTCCCAAGACGTCAGGGCCAGGCCCCAGCATTTT. It encodes CASSSQDVRARPQHF. V and J are TRBV7-2 and TRBJ1-5, with TRBD1 as a possible D gene (5 bases). Trimming left V 4 bases short and J 9 bases short, with 19 bases between. Germline V CDR1 and CDR2: SGHTA, FQGNSA. There are 15 residues in the CDR3.

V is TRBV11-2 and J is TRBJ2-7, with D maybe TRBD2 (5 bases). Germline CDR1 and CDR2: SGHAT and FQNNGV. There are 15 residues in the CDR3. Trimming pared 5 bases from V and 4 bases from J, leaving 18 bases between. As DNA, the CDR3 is TGTGCCAGCAGCCCCTCCGTGGGAGTCTCGTACGAGCAGTACTTC. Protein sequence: CASSPSVGVSYEQYF.

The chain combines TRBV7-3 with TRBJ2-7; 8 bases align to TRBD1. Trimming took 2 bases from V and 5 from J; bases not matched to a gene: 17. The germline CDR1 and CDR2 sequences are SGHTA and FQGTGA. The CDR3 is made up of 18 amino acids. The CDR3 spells CASSLFPRVTGGQDEQYF. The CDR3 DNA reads TGTGCCAGCAGCTTATTCCCCCGCGTTACAGGGGGGCAGGACGAGCAGTACTTC.

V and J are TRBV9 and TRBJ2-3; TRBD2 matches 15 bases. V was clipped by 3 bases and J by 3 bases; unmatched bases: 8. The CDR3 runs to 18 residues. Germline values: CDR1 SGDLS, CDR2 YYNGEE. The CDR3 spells CASSAVGLAGGNTDTQYF. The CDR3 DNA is TGTGCCAGCAGCGCTGTGGGACTAGCGGGGGGAAATACAGATACGCAGTATTTT.

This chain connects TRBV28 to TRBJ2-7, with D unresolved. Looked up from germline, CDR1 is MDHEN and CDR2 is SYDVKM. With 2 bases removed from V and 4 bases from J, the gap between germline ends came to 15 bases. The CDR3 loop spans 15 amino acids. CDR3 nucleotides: TGTGCCAGCAGTTTAATTGCCGACACTCGGTACGAGCAGTACTTC. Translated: CASSLIADTRYEQYF.

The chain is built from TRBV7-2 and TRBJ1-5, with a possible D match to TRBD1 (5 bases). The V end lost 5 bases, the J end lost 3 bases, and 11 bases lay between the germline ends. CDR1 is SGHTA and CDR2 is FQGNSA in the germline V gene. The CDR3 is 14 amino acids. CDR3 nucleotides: TGTGCCAGCAGCCCGACAGAAAACAATCAGCCCCAGCATTTT. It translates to CASSPTENNQPQHF.

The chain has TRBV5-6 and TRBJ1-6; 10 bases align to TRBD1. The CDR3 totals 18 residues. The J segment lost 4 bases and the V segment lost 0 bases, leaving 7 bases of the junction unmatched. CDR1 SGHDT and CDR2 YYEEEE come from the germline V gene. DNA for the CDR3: TGTGCCAGCAGCTTGGGACAGGGGGCCATCATATATAATTCACCCCTCCACTTT. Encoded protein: CASSLGQGAIIYNSPLHF. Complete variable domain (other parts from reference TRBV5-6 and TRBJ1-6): DAGVTQSPTHLIKTRGQQVTLRCSPKSGHDTVSWYQQALGQGPQFIFQYYEEEERQRGNFPDRFSGHQFPNYSSELNVNALLLGDSALYLCASSLGQGAIIYNSPLHFGNGTRLTVT.

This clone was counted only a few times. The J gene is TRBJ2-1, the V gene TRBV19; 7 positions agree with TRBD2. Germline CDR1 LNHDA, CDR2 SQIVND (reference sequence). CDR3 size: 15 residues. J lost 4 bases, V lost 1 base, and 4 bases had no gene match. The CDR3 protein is CASSIVAGLYNEQFF. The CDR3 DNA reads TGTGCCAGTAGTATAGTAGCGGGCCTTTACAATGAGCAGTTCTTC.

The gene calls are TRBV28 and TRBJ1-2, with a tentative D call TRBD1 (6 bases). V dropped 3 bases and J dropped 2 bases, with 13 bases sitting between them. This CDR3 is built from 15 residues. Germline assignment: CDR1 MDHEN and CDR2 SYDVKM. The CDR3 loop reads CASSFADRINYGYTF. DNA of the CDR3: TGTGCCAGCAGTTTCGCGGACAGAATAAACTATGGCTACACCTTC.

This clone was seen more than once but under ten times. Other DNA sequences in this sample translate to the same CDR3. The CDR3 loop reads CASSLAGTGGGYTF. The CDR3 DNA reads as TGCGCCAGCAGCTTGGCCGGGACAGGGGGCGGCTACACCTTC. The chain employs TRBV5-1 and TRBJ1-2; 12 bases are shared with TRBD1. Losses at the gene ends were 0 bases for V and 8 bases for J; bases not matched to a gene: 2. CDR3 length equals 14 residues. CDR1 SGHRS and CDR2 YFSETQ come from the germline V gene.

In DNA form, the CDR3 reads TGTGCCAGCTCATCGGTACAGGGGTCTGACACTGAAGCTTTCTTT. This codes for CASSSVQGSDTEAFF. This chain joins TRBV18 and TRBJ1-1; 7 nucleotides agree with TRBD1. Trimming cost V 5 bases and J 3 bases; bases outside gene matches: 9. From germline, CDR1 is KGHSH and CDR2 LQKENI. The CDR3 totals 15 residues. The variable domain in full, with the rest retrieved from reference TRBV18 and TRBJ1-1, is NAGVMQNPRHLVRRRGQEARLRCSPMKGHSHVYWYRQLPEEGLKFMVYLQKENIIDESGMPKERFSAEFPKEGPSILRIQQVVRGDSAAYFCASSSVQGSDTEAFFGQGTRLTVV.

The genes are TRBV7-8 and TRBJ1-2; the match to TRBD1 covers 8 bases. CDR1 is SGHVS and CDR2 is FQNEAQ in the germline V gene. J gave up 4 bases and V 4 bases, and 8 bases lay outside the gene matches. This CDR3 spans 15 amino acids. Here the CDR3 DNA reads TGTGCCAGCAGCTCTAGACAGGGGATAGGCTATGGCTACACCTTC. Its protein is CASSSRQGIGYGYTF.

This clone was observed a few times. The CDR3 spells CASSVEAGSSYNSPLHF. In DNA form, the CDR3 reads TGTGCCAGCAGCGTAGAGGCGGGAAGCTCCTATAATTCACCCCTCCACTTT. The chain uses TRBV9 and TRBJ1-6; D unresolved. Germline V gene sequence: CDR1 SGDLS, CDR2 YYNGEE. The CDR3 runs to 17 residues. V gave up 0 bases and J gave up 0 bases, with 10 bases separating them. The entire variable domain, with the rest obtained from reference TRBV9 and TRBJ1-6, is as follows: DSGVTQTPKHLITATGQRVTLRCSPRSGDLSVYWYQQSLDQGLQFLIQYYNGEERAKGNILERFSAQQFPDLHSELNLSSLELGDSALYFCASSVEAGSSYNSPLHFGNGTRLTVT.

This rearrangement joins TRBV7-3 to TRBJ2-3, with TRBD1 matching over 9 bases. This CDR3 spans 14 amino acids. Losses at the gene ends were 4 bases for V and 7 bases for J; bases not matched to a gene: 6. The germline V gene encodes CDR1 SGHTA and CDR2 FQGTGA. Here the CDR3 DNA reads TGTGCCAGCAGCTCACAACAGGGGGCGTATACGCAGTATTTT. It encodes CASSSQQGAYTQYF.

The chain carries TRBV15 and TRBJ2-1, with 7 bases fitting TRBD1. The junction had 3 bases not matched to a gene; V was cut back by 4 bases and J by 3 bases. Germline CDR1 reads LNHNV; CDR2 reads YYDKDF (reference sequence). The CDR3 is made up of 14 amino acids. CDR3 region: CATSKQGLYNEQFF. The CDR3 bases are TGTGCCACCAGCAAACAGGGGCTCTACAATGAGCAGTTCTTC. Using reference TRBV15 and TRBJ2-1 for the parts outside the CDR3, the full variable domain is DAMVIQNPRYQVTQFGKPVTLSCSQTLNHNVMYWYQQKSSQAPKLLFHYYDKDFNNEADTPDNFQSRRPNTSFCFLDIRSPGLGDTAMYLCATSKQGLYNEQFFGPGTRLTVL.

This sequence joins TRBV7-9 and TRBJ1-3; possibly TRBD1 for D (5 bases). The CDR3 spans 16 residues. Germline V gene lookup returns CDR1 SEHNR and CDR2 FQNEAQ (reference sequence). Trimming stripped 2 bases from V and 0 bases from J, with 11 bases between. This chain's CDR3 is CASSLSQGLSGNTIYF. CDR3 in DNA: TGTGCCAGCAGCTTAAGTCAGGGACTCTCTGGAAACACCATATATTTT.